This is a list of T cell receptor beta chains from one sample in a study of cytomegalovirus exposure and HLA in healthy donors. TCRdb's table, derived via immunoSEQ multiplex PCR, lists solely in-frame clones and lacks some. The sample holds 120,000 or so clones, approximately 71% seen once. The sequenced sample consisted of PBMCs. Receptors originate from a woman aged 45-65 years in good health and CMV-seronegative. The CDR3 runs from the conserved cysteine through the conserved F or W. D genes are given only for firm matches. Part of the rows lack a size; the others show once, few, many or a class for expanded clones.

D gene | J gene | clone size | V gene | CDR3 DNA | CDR3 protein
. | TRBJ2-3 | . | TRBV4-1 | TGCGCCAGCAGCCAAGTCTTAACAGATACGCAGTATTTT | CASSQVLTDTQYF
. | TRBJ1-3 | . | TRBV7-8 | TGTGCCAGCAGCCCGGACCAGGGGTCTGGAAACACCATATATTTT | CASSPDQGSGNTIYF
. | TRBJ1-5 | . | TRBV15 | TGTGCCACCAGCAGAGATTATTTGTCTGAGAATCAGCCCCAGCATTTT | CATSRDYLSENQPQHF
. | TRBJ1-1 | . | TRBV29-1 | TGCAGCGTTGAAGGCGGGAGCAGAGAAGCTTTCTTT | CSVEGGSREAFF
. | TRBJ2-2 | . | TRBV12-5 | TGTGCTAGTGGTTCCCGGGAGAAGGACACCGGGGAGCTGTTTTTT | CASGSREKDTGELFF
TRBD2 | TRBJ2-7 | . | TRBV6-1 | TGTGCCAGCAAATTCGCGGGACTAGCGGTTTCCGAGCAGTACTTC | CASKFAGLAVSEQYF
. | TRBJ2-7 | . | TRBV7-2 | TGTGCCAGCAGCATACAGGGCTACGAGCAGTACTTC | CASSIQGYEQYF
. | TRBJ1-2 | . | TRBV2 | TGTGCCAGCCTGGGCAGCGGCTATACCTTC | CASLGSGYTF
. | TRBJ2-2 | . | TRBV6-5 | TGTGCCAGCAGTCCCGGGACTCGAGCCTTCCGGGAGCTGTTTTTT | CASSPGTRAFRELFF
TRBD2 | TRBJ2-7 | . | TRBV4-3 | TGCGCCAGCAGCCAAGACCCAGCGGGGGCCTACGAGCAGTACTTC | CASSQDPAGAYEQYF
. | TRBJ1-5 | . | TRBV19 | TGTGCCAGTAGTGAAGGCGGGGGAAATCAGCCCCAGCATTTT | CASSEGGGNQPQHF
. | TRBJ1-1 | . | TRBV19 | TGTGCCAGTAGTATCGAGGGCCTCACTGAAGCTTTCTTT | CASSIEGLTEAFF
. | TRBJ1-1 | . | TRBV6-1 | TGTGCCACCCGACAGAGGAACACTGAAGCTTTCTTT | CATRQRNTEAFF
. | TRBJ1-2 | . | TRBV12-1 | TGTGCCAGCAGCTTTAGAGGGGGCTACACCTTC | CASSFRGGYTF
. | TRBJ2-2 | few | TRBV28 | TGTGCCAGCAGTTTCGGCGGGTTGAACACCGGGGAGCTGTTTTTT | CASSFGGLNTGELFF
TRBD2 | TRBJ2-1 | . | TRBV6-5 | TGTGCCAGCTGCCTAGCGGGAGGTTCCTACAATGAGCAGTTCTTC | CASCLAGGSYNEQFF
TRBD1 | TRBJ1-5 | . | TRBV4-3 | TGCGCCAGCAGCATGATACAGGGGCCCAATCAGCCCCAGCATTTT | CASSMIQGPNQPQHF
. | TRBJ1-4 | . | TRBV28 | TGTGCCAGCAGTTTTTTTTTCAGGACCGGAGGAAAACTGTTTTTT | CASSFFFRTGGKLFF
. | TRBJ1-3 | . | TRBV7-3 | TGTGCCAGCAGCTTAGTAGGGGGTAACTCTGGAAACACCATATATTTT | CASSLVGGNSGNTIYF
TRBD1 | TRBJ1-5 | . | TRBV30 | TGTGCCTGGACCCGGGACAGGGGAGGACAGCCCCAGCATTTT | CAWTRDRGGQPQHF
. | TRBJ2-7 | . | TRBV30 | TGTGCCTGGAGAGTCGCGGGTATTTACGAGCAGTACTTC | CAWRVAGIYEQYF
TRBD2 | TRBJ2-1 | . | TRBV19 | TGTGCCAGTAGTTTCTCAACAGGGGGACTAGCGGGAGAACGGGAGCAGTTCTTC | CASSFSTGGLAGEREQFF
. | TRBJ2-7 | few | TRBV13 | TGTGCCAGCGGAGGGTTCGACGAGCAGTACTTC | CASGGFDEQYF
. | TRBJ2-7 | few | TRBV13 | TGTGCCAGCAGCCCAGTTGGGGCCCGGGAGCAGTACTTC | CASSPVGAREQYF
. | TRBJ2-7 | once | TRBV7-2 | TGTGCCAGCAGCTTAGCGTCGTCCGCGGGCACCTACGAGCAGTACTTC | CASSLASSAGTYEQYF
TRBD1 | TRBJ1-1 | . | TRBV30 | TGTGCCTGGAGTGCCCCGGGACAGGTAACTGAAGCTTTCTTT | CAWSAPGQVTEAFF
TRBD1 | TRBJ1-1 | once | TRBV19 | TGTGCCAGTAGTATGTACGGGACAGGGGGCAAATCCCTCGAAGCTTTCTTT | CASSMYGTGGKSLEAFF
TRBD2 | TRBJ2-1 | . | TRBV7-2 | TGTGCCAGCAGCTCCTTAGCGGGAGTGAATGAGCAGTTCTTC | CASSSLAGVNEQFF
. | TRBJ1-4 | . | TRBV19 | TGTGCCAGTAGCCTGACGAGACAGAAGAATGAAAAACTGTTTTTT | CASSLTRQKNEKLFF
TRBD1 | TRBJ1-5 | . | TRBV18 | TGTGCCAGCTCACCGACTCGGACAGGGGGACAGCCCCAGCATTTT | CASSPTRTGGQPQHF
. | TRBJ2-2 | . | TRBV7-9 | TGTGCCAGCAGCCCCCCGTGCCAACACCGGGGAGCTGTTTTT | CASSPPCQHRGAVF
. | TRBJ1-1 | . | TRBV28 | TGTGCCAGCAGGGCGGACACTGAAGCTTTCTTT | CASRADTEAFF
TRBD1 | TRBJ2-1 | . | TRBV7-9 | TGTGCCAGCAGCTTATTATCAGGACAGGGGATGGCTGAGCAGTTCTTC | CASSLLSGQGMAEQFF